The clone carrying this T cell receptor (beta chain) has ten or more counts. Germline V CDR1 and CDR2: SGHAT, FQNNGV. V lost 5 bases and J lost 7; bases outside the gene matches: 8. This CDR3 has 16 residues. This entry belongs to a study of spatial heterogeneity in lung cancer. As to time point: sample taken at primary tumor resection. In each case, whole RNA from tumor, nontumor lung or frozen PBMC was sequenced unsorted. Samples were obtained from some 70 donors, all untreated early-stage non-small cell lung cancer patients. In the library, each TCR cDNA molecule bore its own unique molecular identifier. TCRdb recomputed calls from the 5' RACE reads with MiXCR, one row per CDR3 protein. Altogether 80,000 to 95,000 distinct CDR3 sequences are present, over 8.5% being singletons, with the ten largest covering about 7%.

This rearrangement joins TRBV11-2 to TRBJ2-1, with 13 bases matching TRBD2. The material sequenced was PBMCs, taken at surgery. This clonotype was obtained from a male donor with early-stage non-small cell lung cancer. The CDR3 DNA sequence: TGTGCCAGCAGCCCCGCCCTACTAGCGGGGGGGAATGAGCAGTTCTTC. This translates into CASSPALLAGGNEQFF. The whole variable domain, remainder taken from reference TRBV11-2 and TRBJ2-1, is EAGVAQSPRYKIIEKRQSVAFWCNPISGHATLYWYQQILGQGPKLLIQFQNNGVVDDSQLPKDRFSAERLKGVDSTLKIQPAKLEDSAVYLCASSPALLAGGNEQFFGPGTRLTVL.